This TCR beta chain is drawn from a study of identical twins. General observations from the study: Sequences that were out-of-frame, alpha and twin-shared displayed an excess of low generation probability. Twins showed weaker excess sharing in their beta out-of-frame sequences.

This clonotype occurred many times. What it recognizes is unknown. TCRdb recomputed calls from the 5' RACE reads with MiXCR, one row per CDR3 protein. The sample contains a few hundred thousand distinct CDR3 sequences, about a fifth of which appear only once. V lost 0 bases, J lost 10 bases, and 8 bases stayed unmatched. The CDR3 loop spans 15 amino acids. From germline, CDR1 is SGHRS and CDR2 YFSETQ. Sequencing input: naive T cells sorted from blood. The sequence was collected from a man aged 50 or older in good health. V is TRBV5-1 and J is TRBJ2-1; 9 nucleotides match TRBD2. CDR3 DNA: TGCGCCAGCAGCTTGGGAGGGACTAGCCTAATAGAGCAGTTCTTC. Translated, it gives CASSLGGTSLIEQFF.